Sequencing of this T cell receptor (beta chain) was carried out in a study of Graves' ophthalmopathy and Graves' hyperthyroidism. This clonotype occurred many times. Germline CDR1 is DFQATT and CDR2 is SNEGSKA (reference sequence). Trimming cost V 5 bases and J 7 bases, with 14 bases left between them. This CDR3 has 13 residues. RNA transcripts yielded amplified TCR beta CDR3 regions. In the first round, RT-PCR was carried out with HTBI primers, and a multiplex PCR formed the second round. TCRdb reprocessed the multiplex PCR reads with MiXCR, giving one entry per CDR3 protein. Here the sample spans 600,000 to 950,000 distinct CDR3 sequences, around 40% being singletons. Diagnosis used clinical symptoms, serum thyroxine, TRAb, thyroid ultrasound and orbital computed tomography. A volume of 8.5 to 10 ml of fresh peripheral blood supplied the PBMCs.

This sequence was found in an adult man with Graves' ophthalmopathy. Specimen: peripheral blood. The chain uses TRBV20-1 and TRBJ1-4; D perhaps matches TRBD1 (5 bases). The CDR3 loop is CSAGEGMTEKLFF. DNA of the CDR3: TGCAGTGCTGGGGAGGGGATGACTGAAAAACTGTTTTTT.